This T cell receptor (beta chain) was found in a study of neurological immune-mediated disorders. Study-wide results and caveats: The phylogenetic placement of 18 of 34 multiple sclerosis patients' repertoires in one related-CDR3 cluster constitutes a possible signature. None of the CDR3 amino acid sequences of expanded clones recurred across subjects, suggesting private repertoires in all groups. The study found the most TCR clonal expansion in HTLV-1-associated myelopathy and the least in multiple sclerosis, below healthy controls.

CDR1 and CDR2 from the germline V gene are MDHEN and SYDVKM. This CDR3 has 12 amino acids. This clonotype was counted ten times or more. Its antigen is currently unknown. At one of its ends the junction is not consistent with the germline gene, which may arise from a read error. Unsorted libraries came from 2 million PBMCs stored at -80 °C. A single record per CDR3 protein comes from TCRdb applying MiXCR to the 5' RACE reads. Of approximately 68,000 distinct CDR3 sequences listed, roughly 4.4% are singletons. The sample comprised PBMCs. This sequence originates from a woman between 65 and 79 years old with multiple sclerosis. The V and J genes are TRBV28 and TRBJ1-4; possibly TRBD1 for D (6 bases). CDR3: CASSFDRTYLGF. The CDR3 region has the DNA TGTGCCAGCAGTTTTGACAGGACTTACCTGGGGTTT.